These 19 T cell receptor beta chains came from one sample sequenced in a study of response to subunit inactivated influenza vaccine. TCRdb re-analysed the RT-PCR reads in MiXCR, keeping a single row per CDR3 protein. The data show 150,000 to 200,000 distinct CDR3 sequences, about 9% seen once. Sequences were derived from non-naive T cells sorted from PBMCs, sampled on the day of vaccination. These receptors came from a man aged 45 to 65 who received an inactivated influenza vaccine.

Many counts were recorded for this clonotype. J is TRBJ1-1 and V is TRBV20-1; 9 nucleotides agree with TRBD1. The CDR3 length is 15 residues. Losses at the gene ends were 3 bases for V and 2 bases for J; bases not matched to a gene: 7. The germline V gene has CDR1 DFQATT and CDR2 SNEGSKA (reference sequence). CDR3 amino acids: CSARDRGRLNTEAFF. For the CDR3, the DNA is TGCAGTGCTAGGGACAGGGGACGATTAAACACTGAAGCTTTCTTT.

The chain is built from TRBV5-1 and TRBJ2-7; the D is unclear. This CDR3 is built from 16 residues. The ends were cut back, 4 bases at V and 1 base at J, with 18 bases in the middle. The germline gives CDR1 SGHRS, CDR2 YFSETQ. CDR3 in amino acids: CASSPTTGSWSYEQYF. CDR3 nucleotide sequence: TGCGCCAGCAGCCCTACAACCGGTAGCTGGTCCTACGAGCAGTACTTC.

This clonotype was seen repeatedly, ten times or more. This chain connects TRBV29-1 to TRBJ2-5; a possible D gene is TRBD1 (8 bases). The ends were cut back, 7 bases at V and 5 bases at J, with 17 bases in the middle. The CDR3 has 13 residues. Germline CDR1 and CDR2: SQVTM and ANQGSEA. In nucleotides, the CDR3 is TGCAGCGGGGGAGGGGGACAGGTGGAGACCCAGTACTTC. This gives the protein CSGGGGQVETQYF.

This clonotype has just a few counts. The chain links TRBV11-2 to TRBJ2-5, with D maybe TRBD2 (5 bases). Trimming took 2 bases from V and 2 from J, leaving 12 bases between them. CDR3 length: 15 amino acids. Germline loops: CDR1 SGHAT, CDR2 FQNNGV. The CDR3 DNA reads TGTGCCAGCAGCTTAAGCCGGCGCGGGCAAGAGACCCAGTACTTC. Its protein is CASSLSRRGQETQYF.

Only a few counts were recorded for this clonotype. This chain links TRBV20-1 with TRBJ2-1, with 15 bases identical to TRBD2. Looked up from germline, CDR1 is DFQATT and CDR2 is SNEGSKA (reference sequence). The ends lost 2 bases at V and 5 bases at J; junction bases unmatched: 10. CDR3 size: 18 residues. The CDR3 is CSARYFGTSGRPNNEQFF. CDR3 bases: TGCAGTGCTAGATACTTCGGGACTAGCGGGAGGCCTAACAATGAGCAGTTCTTC.

The chain links TRBV5-1 to TRBJ2-3; D perhaps matches TRBD1 (6 bases). Germline CDR1 and CDR2: SGHRS and YFSETQ. There are 15 residues in the CDR3. Trimming stripped 4 bases from V and 2 bases from J, with 14 bases between. CDR3 protein: CASSQQGIFTDTQYF. The CDR3 DNA sequence: TGCGCCAGCAGCCAACAGGGCATATTCACAGATACGCAGTATTTT.

This rearrangement joins TRBV10-3 to TRBJ2-1, with 7 bases matching TRBD1. Germline CDR1 is ENHRY and CDR2 is SYGVKD. This CDR3 is 12 amino acids long. J lost 5 bases, V lost 7 bases, and 2 bases had no gene match. CDR3 in amino acids: CAITGGNNEQFF. CDR3 nucleotides: TGTGCCATCACAGGGGGAAACAATGAGCAGTTCTTC.

This clonotype was recorded at least ten times. The chain's CDR3 is CASSFRRGTGLPDTQYF. The CDR3 nucleotides read TGTGCCAGCAGCTTTAGGAGGGGGACAGGGCTCCCAGATACGCAGTATTTT. The chain joins TRBV11-2 to TRBJ2-3; TRBD1 matches 9 bases. Germline V CDR1 and CDR2: SGHAT, FQNNGV. Trimming cost V 3 bases and J 4 bases; bases outside gene matches: 11. The CDR3 totals 17 residues. Based on the CDR3 plus reference TRBV11-2 and TRBJ2-3, the full variable domain is EAGVAQSPRYKIIEKRQSVAFWCNPISGHATLYWYQQILGQGPKLLIQFQNNGVVDDSQLPKDRFSAERLKGVDSTLKIQPAKLEDSAVYLCASSFRRGTGLPDTQYFGPGTRLTVL.

V is TRBV28 and J is TRBJ1-2; D is ambiguous. Trimming removed 2 bases at V and 4 bases at J, with 17 bases between. Germline V gene sequence: CDR1 MDHEN, CDR2 SYDVKM. This CDR3 has 16 amino acids. CDR3 coding DNA: TGTGCCAGCAGTTTACCCGTTGACGGCCCCTCCTATGGCTACACCTTC. Its translation is CASSLPVDGPSYGYTF.

This clonotype was seen many times. The rearrangement uses TRBV27 and TRBJ2-2, with TRBD1 matching 8 bases. Germline CDR1 MNHEY, CDR2 SMNVEV (reference sequence). The length of the CDR3 is 15 residues. V shed 7 bases, J shed 4 bases, and the junction held 8 bases outside the gene matches. This CDR3 is CASTHGQGSTGELFF. The CDR3 DNA reads TGTGCCAGCACCCACGGACAGGGAAGCACCGGGGAGCTGTTTTTT.

This clonotype was seen only a few times. The chain recombines TRBV5-1 with TRBJ2-3, with 8 bases that match TRBD2. V was pared by 6 bases and J by 3 bases, with 9 bases of the junction left unmatched. Germline V gene sequence: CDR1 SGHRS, CDR2 YFSETQ. This CDR3 is built from 15 residues. In nucleotides, the CDR3 is TGCGCCAGCAACCTCGGGACGGGAGGGACAGATACGCAGTATTTT. Translated: CASNLGTGGTDTQYF.

This clonotype showed up just a few times. The rearrangement links TRBV19 to TRBJ2-5; tentative D call: TRBD1 (5 bases). The V gene lost 5 bases and the J gene lost 5 bases, with 18 bases spanning the gap. The CDR3 has 15 residues. Germline CDR1 is LNHDA and CDR2 is SQIVND (reference sequence). The CDR3 protein is CASSPQVGAGETQYF. The DNA for the CDR3 is TGTGCCAGTAGTCCTCAAGTTGGGGCCGGGGAGACCCAGTACTTC.

The V call is TRBV2, the J call TRBJ2-3; tentatively, D is TRBD2 (6 bases). CDR3 size: 14 residues. CDR1 and CDR2 from the germline V gene are SNHLY and FYNNEI. V gave up 3 bases and J gave up 5 bases, with 12 bases separating them. In nucleotides, the CDR3 is TGTGCCAGCAGTGATCGGGGGAGAGGAGATACGCAGTATTTT. Translation gives CASSDRGRGDTQYF.

The rearrangement uses TRBV29-1 and TRBJ1-5; D not certain. CDR1 and CDR2 (germline): SQVTM, ANQGSEA. CDR3 length: 14 amino acids. Trimming left V 4 bases short and J 3 bases short, with 13 bases between. CDR3 DNA: TGCAGCGTTGTATGGACGGATCCCAATCAGCCCCAGCATTTT. It codes for CSVVWTDPNQPQHF.

At least ten counts were recorded for this clonotype. The V call is TRBV29-1, the J call TRBJ2-5; D unclear. Germline V CDR1 and CDR2: SQVTM, ANQGSEA. The V and J ends lost 6 bases and 3 bases respectively, with 11 bases between them. CDR3 length: 12 residues. For the CDR3, the DNA is TGCAGCGTGGGTCACCGCGAAGAGACCCAGTACTTC. Encoded protein: CSVGHREETQYF.

This clonotype was counted between two and nine times. The V gene is TRBV9, the J gene TRBJ1-4, with 7 bases matching TRBD1. With V trimmed by 4 bases and J by 5 bases, 8 bases remained unmatched. The CDR3 totals 15 residues. From germline, CDR1 is SGDLS and CDR2 YYNGEE. CDR3 nucleotide sequence: TGTGCCAGCAGCCCAAGACAGGGAACCAATGAAAAACTGTTTTTT. It specifies CASSPRQGTNEKLFF.

This clonotype occurred many times. V and J are TRBV11-3 and TRBJ2-3, with D possibly being TRBD2 (6 bases). CDR1 is SGHNT, CDR2 YENEEA, per germline. CDR3 length: 15 amino acids. Trimming shortened V by 4 bases and J by 4 bases, and 15 bases separated the two germline ends. The CDR3 reads CASSYYGSPADTQYF. CDR3 DNA: TGTGCCAGCAGCTATTACGGGAGCCCCGCAGATACGCAGTATTTT. Looking up the rest from reference TRBV11-3 and TRBJ2-3 gives the full variable domain: EAGVVQSPRYKIIEKKQPVAFWCNPISGHNTLYWYLQNLGQGPELLIRYENEEAVDDSQLPKDRFSAERLKGVDSTLKIQPAELGDSAVYLCASSYYGSPADTQYFGPGTRLTVL.

This clonotype came up many times. The rearrangement uses TRBV28 and TRBJ2-1; TRBD2 aligns across 7 bases. Germline CDR1 reads MDHEN; CDR2 reads SYDVKM. Germline trimming cut 3 bases from V and 0 bases from J; bases unmatched to any gene: 11. The CDR3 contains 18 residues. The CDR3 spells CASSFWGLTPSSYNEQFF. The CDR3 DNA reads TGTGCCAGCAGTTTTTGGGGACTAACCCCGAGCTCCTACAATGAGCAGTTCTTC.

This clonotype appeared many times. The chain carries TRBV6-2 or TRBV6-3 and TRBJ2-5; no definite D call. V was clipped by 5 bases and J by 5 bases, with 15 bases between them. This CDR3 spans 14 amino acids. Germline V gene sequence: CDR1 MNHEY, CDR2 SVGEGT. CDR3 protein: CASSPRARSETQYF. The CDR3 bases are TGTGCCAGCAGTCCCCGGGCCCGCTCGGAGACCCAGTACTTC.